These 6 T cell receptor beta chains came from one sample sequenced in a study of cytomegalovirus exposure and HLA in healthy donors. It was with 60 Vbeta and 13 Jbeta primers that the PCR ran. Profiling relied on immunoSEQ multiplex PCR, and the TCRdb table lists in-frame clones only, not all of them. The sample records about 170,000 clones, almost 75% being singletons. The sample was PBMCs. These receptors originate from a woman aged 18-30 years in good health and CMV-seropositive.

This clone turned up a few times. This chain links TRBV7-3 with TRBJ2-3; 15 positions match TRBD2. Losses at the gene ends were 5 bases for V and 3 bases for J; bases not matched to a gene: 3. Per the germline V gene, CDR1 is SGHTA and CDR2 is FQGTGA. The CDR3 contains 16 residues. DNA for the CDR3: TGTGCCAGCAGCCCGGGACTAGCGGGGGGAACAGATACGCAGTATTTT. It is translated as CASSPGLAGGTDTQYF.

This rearrangement joins TRBV6-5 to TRBJ2-3; TRBD2 matches 12 bases. This CDR3 has 15 residues. Losses at the gene ends were 6 bases for V and 3 bases for J; bases not matched to a gene: 4. Germline V gene sequence: CDR1 MNHEY, CDR2 SVGAGI. The CDR3 reads CASRGGLAGTDTQYF. The CDR3 region has the DNA TGTGCCAGCAGGGGCGGACTAGCGGGGACAGATACGCAGTATTTT.

V is TRBV7-9 and J is TRBJ2-7; the match to TRBD1 covers 8 bases. The CDR3 spans 15 residues. Trimming cost V 4 bases and J 6 bases; bases outside gene matches: 11. Germline loops: CDR1 SEHNR, CDR2 FQNEAQ (reference sequence). The CDR3 here is CASSSPTGEILEQYF. The CDR3 DNA sequence: TGTGCCAGCAGCTCACCGACAGGGGAAATCCTCGAGCAGTACTTC. Variable domain in full (rest from reference TRBV7-9 and TRBJ2-7): DTGVSQNPRHKITKRGQNVTFRCDPISEHNRLYWYRQTLGQGPEFLTYFQNEAQLEKSRLLSDRFSAERPKGSFSTLEIQRTEQGDSAMYLCASSSPTGEILEQYFGPGTRLTVT.

This sequence joins TRBV7-6 and TRBJ2-5; 11 nucleotides agree with TRBD1. V was clipped by 5 bases and J by 5 bases; unmatched bases: 10. The germline V gene has CDR1 SGHVS and CDR2 FNYEAQ. This CDR3 spans 16 amino acids. For the CDR3, the DNA is TGTGCCAGCAGCCCGGGCAGGACAGGGGGCTCGGAGACCCAGTACTTC. It translates to CASSPGRTGGSETQYF.

The chain links TRBV5-4 to TRBJ1-4; D gene uncertain. Germline-derived CDR1 and CDR2 are SGHNT and YYREEE (reference sequence). The CDR3 runs 16 residues. V gave up 0 bases and J gave up 1 base, with 10 bases separating them. The CDR3 DNA reads TGTGCCAGCAGCTTGGCTGGGGAGGGAACTAATGAAAAACTGTTTTTT. It translates to CASSLAGEGTNEKLFF.

The chain uses TRBV6-5 and TRBJ1-5; D might be TRBD1 (5 bases). The CDR3 contains 16 residues. V was pared by 0 bases and J by 7 bases, with 16 bases between. In germline, CDR1 is MNHEY, CDR2 SVGAGI. The chain's CDR3 is CASSYSGQGMGQPQHF. CDR3 coding DNA: TGTGCCAGCAGTTACTCAGGTCAGGGAATGGGGCAGCCCCAGCATTTT.